The 31 T cell receptor beta chains given below trace back to one sample, sequenced in a study of regulatory T cells in long-lasting Graves disease. Both iRepertoire HTBI primers and Arm-PCR of CDR3 regions were used to build the TCR beta libraries. TCRdb redid the calling of the multiplex PCR reads with MiXCR, one entry per CDR3 protein. The repertoire holds about 200,000 distinct CDR3 sequences, with roughly 19% as singletons. Time point noted: newly diagnosed GD, antithyroid drugs for less than 3 months. Following extraction of RNA from PBMCs, that RNA was used to make the TCR library. The same specimen was also included in a second study, on T cells in Graves' hyperthyroidism and ophthalmopathy.

The starting material was peripheral blood mononuclear cells (PBMCs), obtained at new diagnosis, from a patient treated with antithyroid drugs. All receptors come from a young woman with Graves disease.

This clonotype has ten or more counts. The genes are TRBV7-9 and TRBJ1-5; D unresolved. The CDR3 totals 13 residues. The germline CDR1 and CDR2 sequences are SEHNR and FQNEAQ (reference sequence). As DNA, the CDR3 is TGTGCTGTCCAAGACGGGGTCGGTCAGCCCCAGCATTTT. As protein: CAVQDGVGQPQHF.

This clonotype was detected a few times. The CDR3 is CASSPGPGGYTF. The CDR3 DNA reads as TGTGCCAGCAGCCCGGGGCCTGGCGGCTACACCTTC. This chain uses TRBV14 with TRBJ1-2, with a weak D call TRBD1 (5 bases). The CDR3 extends over 12 amino acids. V was trimmed by 4 bases and J by 8 bases, leaving 11 bases between them. Germline V lookup: CDR1 SGHDN, CDR2 FVKESK.

The chain couples TRBV7-2 to TRBJ1-1; TRBD1 aligns across 8 bases. CDR1 is SGHTA and CDR2 is FQGNSA in the germline V gene. The trim removed 5 bases at V and 5 bases at J, leaving 13 bases unmatched. This CDR3 has 16 residues. This chain's CDR3 is CASSASRGRVNTEAFF. The CDR3 DNA is TGTGCCAGCAGCGCGAGCAGGGGGCGCGTCAATACTGAAGCTTTCTTT.

This clonotype was detected many times. The J gene is TRBJ2-2, the V gene TRBV18, with 10 bases aligning to TRBD1. The V segment lost 5 bases and the J segment 6 bases; nucleotides outside the gene matches: 9. The CDR3 runs 16 residues. Germline CDR1 and CDR2: KGHSH and LQKENI. CDR3 loop: CASSGPGQGNAGELFF. The CDR3 coding sequence is TGTGCCAGCTCAGGACCGGGACAGGGGAATGCCGGGGAGCTGTTTTTT.

This clonotype was detected many times. V gene TRBV10-3 combines with J gene TRBJ2-7; TRBD1 agrees at 10 bases. The CDR3 sequence is 15 residues long. V shed 5 bases and J 2 bases; nucleotides not matched to a gene: 6. Germline values: CDR1 ENHRY, CDR2 SYGVKD. In DNA, the CDR3 is TGTGCCATCAGTCAGGGACAGGGGACCACCTACGAGCAGTACTTC. Translating gives CAISQGQGTTYEQYF.

This clonotype was observed a handful of times. The rearrangement joins TRBV11-3 to TRBJ2-2; 7 bases are shared with TRBD2. Trimming cost V 3 bases and J 3 bases; bases outside gene matches: 4. The germline CDR1 and CDR2 sequences are SGHNT and YENEEA. CDR3 size: 15 residues. CDR3 coding DNA: TGTGCCAGCAGCTTGGGCGGGAGCCACACCGGGGAGCTGTTTTTT. It specifies CASSLGGSHTGELFF.

The chain is built from TRBV10-3 and TRBJ1-6; TRBD1 might be the D (6 bases). The CDR3 runs 14 residues. V gave up 6 bases and J gave up 7 bases, with 13 bases separating them. Germline loops: CDR1 ENHRY, CDR2 SYGVKD. CDR3 residues: CAIREAQGNSPLHF. CDR3 in DNA: TGTGCCATCAGGGAAGCGCAGGGGAATTCACCCCTCCACTTT.

The rearrangement uses TRBV5-1 and TRBJ2-3; 10 bases align to TRBD1. V shed 10 bases and J 2 bases; nucleotides not matched to a gene: 10. In germline, CDR1 is SGHRS, CDR2 YFSETQ. This CDR3 is built from 15 residues. The CDR3 is CAGTGDRGITDTQYF. CDR3 DNA sequence: TGCGCCGGCACCGGGGACAGGGGTATCACAGATACGCAGTATTTT.

This clonotype was seen ten or more times. The genes are TRBV27 and TRBJ1-4, with D uncertain. The V gene's germline CDR1 is MNHEY and CDR2 SMNVEV (reference sequence). The germline V and J ends were trimmed by 3 bases and 10 bases, with 6 bases remaining between them. CDR3 length equals 11 residues. Here the CDR3 reads CASSFYGKLFF. Written as DNA, the CDR3 is TGTGCCAGCAGTTTTTACGGAAAACTGTTTTTT.

This clonotype was picked up one time. This chain links TRBV5-1 with TRBJ2-5, with 7 bases that match TRBD2. V shed 7 bases, J shed 9 bases, and the junction held 18 bases outside the gene matches. CDR3 size: 15 residues. Germline V gives CDR1 SGHRS, CDR2 YFSETQ. The CDR3 DNA reads as TGCGCCAGCTCCCGGACTAGTGGGGGGGAAGGGGCCCAGTACTTC. Amino acid sequence: CASSRTSGGEGAQYF.

The rearrangement links TRBV15 to TRBJ2-3, with D tentatively TRBD2 (6 bases). The CDR3 has 13 residues. With 5 bases removed from V and 4 bases from J, the gap between germline ends came to 10 bases. CDR1 and CDR2 (germline): LNHNV, YYDKDF (reference sequence). This chain's CDR3 is CATSQRRADTQYF. For the CDR3, the DNA is TGTGCCACCAGCCAAAGGAGGGCAGATACGCAGTATTTT.

This clonotype was seen many times. V gene TRBV7-8 combines with J gene TRBJ2-1; 9 positions agree with TRBD2. J lost 5 bases, V lost 8 bases, and 16 bases had no gene match. In germline, CDR1 is SGHVS, CDR2 FQNEAQ. This CDR3 comprises 17 residues. The CDR3 loop reads CASLRGLAGIGDNEQFF. CDR3 DNA: TGTGCCAGCCTCCGGGGGCTAGCGGGAATCGGGGACAATGAGCAGTTCTTC. Based on the CDR3 plus reference TRBV7-8 and TRBJ2-1, the full variable domain is GAGVSQSPRYKVAKRGQDVALRCDPISGHVSLFWYQQALGQGPEFLTYFQNEAQLDKSGLPSDRFFAERPEGSVSTLKIQRTQQEDSAVYLCASLRGLAGIGDNEQFFGPGTRLTVL.

This clonotype was seen repeatedly, ten times or more. The chain links TRBV12-3 or TRBV12-4 to TRBJ2-6, with TRBD2 matching over 10 bases. This CDR3 has 16 residues. Trimming cost V 6 bases and J 2 bases; bases outside gene matches: 4. CDR3 nucleotide sequence: TGTGCCAGCAGCCTAGCGGGAGCTCCTGGGGCCAACGTCCTGACTTTC. This translates into CASSLAGAPGANVLTF.

This clonotype was picked up many times. J is TRBJ2-1 and V is TRBV7-2; tentatively, D is TRBD2 (6 bases). The V end lost 1 base, the J end lost 0 bases, and 22 bases lay between the germline ends. The germline V gene encodes CDR1 SGHTA and CDR2 FQGNSA. CDR3 length: 20 amino acids. DNA for the CDR3: TGTGCCAGCAGCTTAGGAAGTATTGGGCTAGCGCCGAGCTCCTACAATGAGCAGTTCTTC. Its translation is CASSLGSIGLAPSSYNEQFF.

Comment on this clonotype: A single base is all that separates this from a far larger clone, so a read error is likely. The V and J genes are TRBV11-2 and TRBJ1-1; weak D call: TRBD1 (5 bases). There are 15 residues in the CDR3. CDR1 and CDR2 (germline): SGHAT, FQNNGV. Here the CDR3 DNA reads TGTGCCAGCAACTTAGGGGACGGCCGGAGGTCTGAAGCTTTCTTT. Translating it yields CASNLGDGRRSEAFF.

The chain has TRBV3-1 and TRBJ2-5; TRBD2 is a possible D gene (6 bases). Germline V gene data show CDR1 as LGHDT and CDR2 as YNNKEL (reference sequence). V lost 0 bases, J lost 4 bases, and 12 bases lay in between. The CDR3 is 15 residues long. The CDR3 spells CASSQEGRRGETQYF. CDR3 DNA: TGTGCCAGCAGCCAAGAAGGGAGGAGGGGAGAGACCCAGTACTTC.

This clonotype was observed at least ten times. J is TRBJ2-5 and V is TRBV24-1; the match to TRBD2 covers 10 bases. Germline CDR1 KGHDR, CDR2 SFDVKD. The V gene end was trimmed by 0 bases and the J gene end by 3 bases; junction bases not matched to a gene: 9. The CDR3 is 18 residues long. CDR3 region: CATSDLKASGSQKETQYF. The CDR3 DNA reads TGTGCCACCAGTGATTTGAAGGCTAGCGGGAGTCAAAAAGAGACCCAGTACTTC.

This clonotype was recorded many times. V is TRBV14 and J is TRBJ1-2, with 11 bases that match TRBD1. Germline CDR1 is SGHDN and CDR2 is FVKESK. J gave up 7 bases and V 0 bases, and 10 bases lay outside the gene matches. The CDR3 is 17 residues long. The CDR3 here is CASSQDRGQGASRGYTF. CDR3 DNA sequence: TGTGCCAGCAGCCAAGATCGAGGACAGGGGGCAAGTCGTGGCTACACCTTC.

There are many counts of this clonotype. The chain links TRBV5-1 to TRBJ1-1, with no clear D. This CDR3 is 14 amino acids long. Germline CDR1 reads SGHRS; CDR2 reads YFSETQ. V was trimmed by 0 bases and J by 1 base, leaving 7 bases between them. This chain's CDR3 is CASSLESGNTEAFF. The CDR3 DNA reads as TGCGCCAGCAGCTTGGAGTCAGGGAACACTGAAGCTTTCTTT.

The gene calls are TRBV27 and TRBJ2-3, with TRBD2 identical over 11 bases. The CDR3 totals 14 residues. Germline CDR1 is MNHEY and CDR2 is SMNVEV (reference sequence). With 2 bases clipped from V and 14 bases from J, the junction kept 9 bases outside the gene matches. This chain's CDR3 is CASSLNPRLAGLYF. CDR3 coding DNA: TGTGCCAGCAGTTTAAACCCCCGACTAGCGGGATTGTATTTT.

This clonotype was counted ten times or more. J is TRBJ1-5 and V is TRBV7-9, with a weak D call TRBD1 (5 bases). Trimming shortened V by 0 bases and J by 3 bases, and 15 bases separated the two germline ends. The germline gives CDR1 SEHNR, CDR2 FQNEAQ (reference sequence). The CDR3 extends over 17 amino acids. Written as DNA, the CDR3 is TGTGCCAGCAGCTTAGCGGTAGGGGACCTTTACAATCAGCCCCAGCATTTT. Its protein product is CASSLAVGDLYNQPQHF.

In its sample, this clonotype was seen many times. V usage is TRBV27 and J usage is TRBJ1-4, with 9 positions matching TRBD1. Germline-derived CDR1 and CDR2 are MNHEY and SMNVEV (reference sequence). Unmatched junction bases numbered 7, after V lost 5 bases and J lost 0 bases. This CDR3 is 17 amino acids long. The CDR3 DNA is TGTGCCAGCAGTCCTAAGGACAGGGGAGCAACTAATGAAAAACTGTTTTTT. Protein product: CASSPKDRGATNEKLFF.

This clonotype was picked up many times. The chain carries TRBV20-1 and TRBJ2-1; TRBD2 agrees at 7 bases. V lost 5 bases, J lost 10 bases, and 5 bases stayed unmatched. The length of the CDR3 is 11 residues. The germline V gene encodes CDR1 DFQATT and CDR2 SNEGSKA (reference sequence). The CDR3 region has the DNA TGCAGTGCTTGGGGAGGGTTAGAGCAGTTCTTC. Protein sequence: CSAWGGLEQFF.

This clonotype was observed a few times. In this CDR3 the conserved last residue, phenylalanine or tryptophan, is missing, so a read error is likely. This sequence joins TRBV6-1 and TRBJ1-6; the D is unclear. In germline, CDR1 is MNHNS, CDR2 SASEGT. The CDR3 length is 16 residues. The V and J ends lost 7 bases and 0 bases respectively, with 13 bases between them. The CDR3 reads CASTLSGVSYNSPLHS. The CDR3 nucleotides are TGTGCCAGCACTCTCTCTGGAGTCTCCTATAATTCACCCCTCCACTCT.

This clonotype was seen repeatedly, ten times or more. The chain employs TRBV6-1 and TRBJ1-4, with no clear D. CDR3 size: 16 residues. Germline assignment: CDR1 MNHNS and CDR2 SASEGT. V was clipped by 1 base and J by 2 bases, with 11 bases between them. For the CDR3, the DNA is TGTGCCAGCAGTGAAGGAACCGGGCTCACTAATGAAAAACTGTTTTTT. It codes for CASSEGTGLTNEKLFF.

At least ten counts were recorded for this clonotype. The chain recombines TRBV28 with TRBJ2-5, with D possibly TRBD1 on 6 matching bases. Trimming removed 2 bases from V and 6 bases from J, with 19 bases in between. The CDR3 runs to 16 residues. Germline assignment: CDR1 MDHEN and CDR2 SYDVKM. CDR3 amino acids: CASSLTDKRGWKTQYF. The DNA of the CDR3 is TGTGCCAGCAGTTTAACGGACAAAAGGGGGTGGAAGACCCAGTACTTC.

Many counts were recorded for this clonotype. The chain uses TRBV6-1 and TRBJ1-1, with TRBD1 identical over 11 bases. This CDR3 is built from 15 residues. V lost 0 bases to trimming and J lost 4 bases; unmatched junction nucleotides: 1. Germline-derived CDR1 and CDR2 are MNHNS and SASEGT. In nucleotides, the CDR3 is TGTGCCAGCAGTGAAGCCGGACAGGGGGCCACTGAAGCTTTCTTT. The encoded protein is CASSEAGQGATEAFF.

In its sample, this clonotype was seen many times. This chain connects TRBV28 to TRBJ2-5, with 9 nucleotides matching TRBD1. V lost 6 bases and J lost 2; bases outside the gene matches: 10. The CDR3 consists of 16 residues. Looked up from germline, CDR1 is MDHEN and CDR2 is SYDVKM. The CDR3 region is CASRPQGAESQETQYF. CDR3 coding DNA: TGTGCCAGCAGGCCACAGGGGGCTGAATCGCAAGAGACCCAGTACTTC.

This clonotype was counted at least ten times. The chain has TRBV6-1 and TRBJ1-2; the match to TRBD1 covers 7 bases. Germline trimming cut 6 bases from V and 5 bases from J; bases unmatched to any gene: 3. The germline gives CDR1 MNHNS, CDR2 SASEGT. The CDR3 runs 12 residues. CDR3 region: CASSGTAYGYTF. The DNA of the CDR3 is TGTGCCAGCAGCGGGACAGCATATGGCTACACCTTC.

This clonotype was seen only a few times. Relative to the germline gene, one junction end is altered; a read error may explain this. The V call is TRBV6-1, the J call TRBJ2-5; the D gene is possibly TRBD1 (5 bases). Germline CDR1 is MNHNS and CDR2 is SASEGT. CDR3 length: 14 amino acids. CDR3 nucleotide sequence: TGTGCCAGCAGTAAAAGGACAAAAAAAGAGGCCCAGTACTTC. This translates into CASSKRTKKEAQYF.

At least ten counts were recorded for this clonotype. V and J are TRBV3-1 and TRBJ2-5, with 8 nucleotides matching TRBD1. J was trimmed by 4 bases and V by 1 base; bases with no gene match: 5. The CDR3 spans 15 residues. In germline, CDR1 is LGHDT, CDR2 YNNKEL (reference sequence). The CDR3 DNA sequence: TGTGCCAGCAGCCAAGGGACAGGGCAAGCAGAGACCCAGTACTTC. It codes for CASSQGTGQAETQYF.